This paragraph reports one TCR beta chain. Its antigen is still unknown. No base quality information exists; no much larger clone differs at one position. CDR1 and CDR2 are read off the germline V gene as SGHAT and FQNNGV. Trimming takes 5 bases from V and 0 bases from J, and the germline ends sit 20 bases apart. The CDR3 starts with the cysteine, ends with the valine, and has 17 residues. Only CDR3 DNA is held: 51 bases, read in frame from base 1. Bone marrow from healthy donors served as the control group for patient comparisons. The record originates from a study of T cells in AML relapse after transplant (dated by TCRdb to between 2018 and 2021). As for the study more broadly: In patients given allogeneic HSCT for myeloid malignancy, this retrospective study looked at bone marrow T cells, examining both their TCR repertoires and their inhibitory receptor expression. TCR sequencing of unsorted bone marrow included three patients relapsing after HSCT, three patients in long-term complete remission and three healthy donors.

Library generation was performed with PCR. A modified RACE PCR protocol, rather than multiplex PCR, was used to amplify TCR alpha and beta chains from RNA. Libraries were sequenced on an Illumina MiSeq, and raw reads were demultiplexed according to sample-specific barcode combinations. Per the source publication's procedure: TCR clonotypes were identified from the sequencing reads using MiXCR software. TCRdb reprocessing: public reads trimmed at Q25 with fastp, clones called with MiXCR, in-frame beta chains kept. Each CDR3 protein appears once, grouped with its most common genes and DNA. V and J calls and clone size were set by TCRdb, not the authors. The sample includes roughly 940 distinct CDR3 sequences, with roughly 20% observed a single time. 6% to 7% of the sample lies in the top ten. Summary of the overall study and its limitations: Transplanted patients showed skewed bone marrow repertoires regardless of outcome: the top 10 alpha clonotypes reached roughly 30% (remission) and around 39% (relapse) versus over 20% in healthy donors. Very few samples underpinned the TCR repertoire comparisons, and for unsorted bone marrow each group had only three individuals.

Sequences were obtained from bone marrow. The sequence derives from a human donor in good health. The chain is assembled from TRBV11-2 and TRBJ2-7; the D segment might be TRBD1 or TRBD2, since each matches 6 bases. The CDR3 protein is CASSPPGGGVYSYEQYV. The base sequence is TGTGCCAGCAGCCCCCCTGGGGGCGGGGTTTACTCCTACGAGCAGTACGTC.